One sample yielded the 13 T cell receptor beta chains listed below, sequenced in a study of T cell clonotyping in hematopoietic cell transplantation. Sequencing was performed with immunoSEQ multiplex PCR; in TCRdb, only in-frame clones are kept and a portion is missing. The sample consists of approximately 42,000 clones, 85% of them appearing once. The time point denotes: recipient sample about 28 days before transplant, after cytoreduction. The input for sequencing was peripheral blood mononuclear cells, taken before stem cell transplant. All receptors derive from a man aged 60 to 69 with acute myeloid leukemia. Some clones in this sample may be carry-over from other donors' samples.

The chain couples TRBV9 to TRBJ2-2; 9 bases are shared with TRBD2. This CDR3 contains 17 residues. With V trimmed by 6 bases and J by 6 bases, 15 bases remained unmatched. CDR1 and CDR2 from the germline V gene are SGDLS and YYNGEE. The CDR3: CASTLGVAGAEAGELFF. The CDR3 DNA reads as TGTGCCAGCACCCTGGGGGTAGCGGGGGCCGAGGCCGGGGAGCTGTTTTTT.

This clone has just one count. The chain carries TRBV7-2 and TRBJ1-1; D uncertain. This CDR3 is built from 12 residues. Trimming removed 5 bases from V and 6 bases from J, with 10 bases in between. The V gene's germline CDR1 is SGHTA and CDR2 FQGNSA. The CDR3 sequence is CASSLYLAEAFF. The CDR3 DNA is TGTGCCAGCAGCCTATATCTCGCTGAAGCTTTCTTT.

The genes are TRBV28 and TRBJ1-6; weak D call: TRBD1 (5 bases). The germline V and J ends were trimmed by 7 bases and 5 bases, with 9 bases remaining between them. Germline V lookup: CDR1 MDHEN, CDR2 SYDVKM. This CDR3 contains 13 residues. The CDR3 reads CASTGLHNSPLHF. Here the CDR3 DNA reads TGTGCCAGCACGGGACTGCATAATTCACCCCTCCACTTT.

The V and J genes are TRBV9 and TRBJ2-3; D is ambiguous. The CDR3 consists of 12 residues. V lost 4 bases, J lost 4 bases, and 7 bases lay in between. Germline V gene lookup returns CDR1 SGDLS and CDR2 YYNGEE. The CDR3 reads CASSTQADTQYF. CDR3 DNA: TGTGCCAGCAGCACACAAGCAGATACGCAGTATTTT.

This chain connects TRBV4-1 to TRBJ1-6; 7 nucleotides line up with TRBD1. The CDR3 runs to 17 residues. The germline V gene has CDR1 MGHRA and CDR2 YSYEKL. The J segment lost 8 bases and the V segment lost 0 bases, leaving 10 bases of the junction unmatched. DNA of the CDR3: TGCGCCAGCAGCCAAGATGGCTACAGGGGAGTTGATTCACCCCTCCACTTT. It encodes CASSQDGYRGVDSPLHF.

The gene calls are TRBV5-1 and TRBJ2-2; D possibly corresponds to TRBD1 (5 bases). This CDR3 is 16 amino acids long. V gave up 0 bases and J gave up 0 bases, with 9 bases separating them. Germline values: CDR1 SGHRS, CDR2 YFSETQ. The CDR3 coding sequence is TGCGCCAGCAGCTTGGAGGGGATGGCGAACACCGGGGAGCTGTTTTTT. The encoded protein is CASSLEGMANTGELFF.

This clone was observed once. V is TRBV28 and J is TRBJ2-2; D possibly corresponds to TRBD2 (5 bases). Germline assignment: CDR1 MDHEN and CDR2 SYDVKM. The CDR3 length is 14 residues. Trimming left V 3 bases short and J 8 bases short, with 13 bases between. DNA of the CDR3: TGTGCCAGCAGTTTTTTTGTCTCGGGGGGGGAGCTGTTTTTT. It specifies CASSFFVSGGELFF.

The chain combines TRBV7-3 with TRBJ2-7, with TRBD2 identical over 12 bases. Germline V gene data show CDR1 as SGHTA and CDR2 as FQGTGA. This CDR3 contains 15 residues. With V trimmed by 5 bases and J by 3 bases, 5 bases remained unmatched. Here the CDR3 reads CASSPTSGGGYEQYF. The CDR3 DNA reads TGTGCCAGCAGCCCGACTAGCGGGGGTGGCTACGAGCAGTACTTC.

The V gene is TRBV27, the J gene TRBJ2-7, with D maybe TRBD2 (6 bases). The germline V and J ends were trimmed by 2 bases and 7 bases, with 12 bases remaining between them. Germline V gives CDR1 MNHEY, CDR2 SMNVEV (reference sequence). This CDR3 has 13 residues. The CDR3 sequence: CASSLNPRGEQYF. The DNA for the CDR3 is TGTGCCAGCAGTTTAAACCCACGGGGGGAGCAGTACTTC.

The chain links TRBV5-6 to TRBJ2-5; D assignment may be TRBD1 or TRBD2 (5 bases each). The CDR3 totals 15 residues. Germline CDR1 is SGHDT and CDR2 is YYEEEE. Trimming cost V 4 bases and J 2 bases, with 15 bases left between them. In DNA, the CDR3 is TGTGCCAGCAGCAACCGCGTGTGGGGGCAAGAGACCCAGTACTTC. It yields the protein CASSNRVWGQETQYF. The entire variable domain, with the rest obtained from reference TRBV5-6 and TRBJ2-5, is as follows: DAGVTQSPTHLIKTRGQQVTLRCSPKSGHDTVSWYQQALGQGPQFIFQYYEEEERQRGNFPDRFSGHQFPNYSSELNVNALLLGDSALYLCASSNRVWGQETQYFGPGTRLLVL.

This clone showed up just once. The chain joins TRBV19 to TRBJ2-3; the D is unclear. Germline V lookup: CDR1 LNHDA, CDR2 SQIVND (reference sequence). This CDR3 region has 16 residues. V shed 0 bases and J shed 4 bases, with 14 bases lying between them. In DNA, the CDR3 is TGTGCCAGTAGTATAGATCGTGCGTTTGTCCCAGATACGCAGTATTTT. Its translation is CASSIDRAFVPDTQYF.

CDR3: CASSLWGDTEAFF. For the CDR3, the DNA is TGTGCCAGCAGTTTATGGGGGGACACTGAAGCTTTCTTT. This chain uses TRBV28 with TRBJ1-1; D perhaps matches TRBD1 (5 bases). From germline, CDR1 is MDHEN and CDR2 SYDVKM. This CDR3 is 13 amino acids long. V shed 0 bases and J shed 3 bases, with 5 bases lying between them.

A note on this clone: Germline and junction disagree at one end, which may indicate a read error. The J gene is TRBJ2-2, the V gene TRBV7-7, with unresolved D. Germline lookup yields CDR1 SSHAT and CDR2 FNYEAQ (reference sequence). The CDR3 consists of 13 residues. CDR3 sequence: CASSLVVGGELFF. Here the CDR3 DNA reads TGTGCTAGCAGCTTAGTTGTGGGCGGGGAGCTGTTTTTT.